This is a list of T cell receptor beta chains from one sample in a study of beta chain features in type 1 diabetes. The data were produced by immunoSEQ multiplex PCR, yet TCRdb's version contains in-frame clones alone and is incomplete. In the table there are more than 100,000 clones, about 16% of which are singletons. The sequenced sample consisted of central memory CD4+ T cells from blood. These receptors were taken from a man aged 30-40 years with type 1 diabetes. The CDR3 runs from the conserved cysteine through the conserved F or W. A D gene is named only where the DNA matches it firmly. Expanded clones are given a class, and other clones once, few, many or no size at all.

d_call j_call v_call clone_size cdr3_aa cdr3_nt
NA TRBJ2-7 TRBV11-2 few CASSLAYSDGVYEQYF TGTGCCAGCAGCTTAGCGTACTCGGACGGAGTCTACGAGCAGTACTTC
NA TRBJ2-1 TRBV15 few CATSTSYPYNEQFF TGTGCCACCAGCACGTCATACCCCTACAATGAGCAGTTCTTC
NA TRBJ2-1 TRBV5-1 NA CASSLSIASYNEQFF TGCGCCAGCAGCCTCTCCATAGCATCCTACAATGAGCAGTTCTTC
TRBD1 TRBJ2-7 TRBV29-1 few CSVEGGTGGLYEQYF TGCAGCGTTGAAGGGGGGACAGGGGGACTCTACGAGCAGTACTTC
TRBD2 TRBJ2-7 TRBV5-6 few CASSATSGGAYEQYF TGTGCCAGCAGCGCTACTAGCGGGGGGGCCTACGAGCAGTACTTC
NA TRBJ2-1 TRBV5-4 few CASSLRTENYNEQFF TGTGCCAGCAGCCTTAGGACAGAGAATTACAATGAGCAGTTCTTC
NA TRBJ1-4 TRBV7-2 NA CASTQDSNNEKLFF TGTGCCAGCACCCAGGACAGCAATAATGAAAAACTGTTTTTT
NA TRBJ1-4 TRBV7-6 NA CASSLGSESHEKLFF TGTGCCAGCAGCTTAGGCTCAGAATCTCATGAAAAACTGTTTTTT
TRBD2 TRBJ2-1 TRBV7-2 few CASSLQTTGGYNEQFF TGTGCCAGCAGCTTACAGACAACGGGGGGCTACAATGAGCAGTTCTTC
NA TRBJ1-2 TRBV28 few CASNTGLGVPITF TGTGCCAGCAATACGGGGTTGGGAGTTCCTATCACCTTC
TRBD1 TRBJ1-6 TRBV5-1 NA CASSGGQGSSYNSPLHF TGCGCCAGCAGCGGGGGACAGGGTAGCTCCTATAATTCACCCCTCCACTTT
NA TRBJ2-2 TRBV30 NA CAWSRQGNTGELFF TGTGCCTGGAGTAGGCAGGGGAACACCGGGGAGCTGTTTTTT
NA TRBJ1-3 TRBV10-3 few CAISAQAAGNTIYF TGTGCCATCAGCGCACAGGCGGCTGGAAACACCATATATTTT
NA TRBJ2-5 TRBV29-1 few CSVSSGQRGETQYF TGCAGCGTTTCGAGCGGCCAGAGGGGAGAGACCCAGTACTTC
NA TRBJ1-6 TRBV10-3 NA CAISESVNSPLHF TGTGCCATCAGTGAGTCTGTGAATTCACCCCTCCACTTT
NA TRBJ2-5 TRBV7-2 few CASSLRLSEETQYF TGTGCCAGCAGCTTACGGCTATCGGAAGAGACCCAGTACTTC
NA TRBJ1-5 TRBV15 NA CATSSQGNQPQHF TGTGCCACCAGCAGCCAGGGCAATCAGCCCCAGCATTTT
NA TRBJ2-3 TRBV6-4 NA CASSEDTDTQYF TGTGCCAGCAGCGAAGACACAGATACGCAGTATTTT
TRBD2 TRBJ2-5 TRBV6-5 few CASSSGTSVGETQYF TGTGCCAGCAGTTCCGGGACTAGCGTTGGCGAGACCCAGTACTTC
NA TRBJ1-2 TRBV4-3 NA CASSQDVTHNYGYTF TGCGCCAGCAGCCAAGACGTTACCCATAACTATGGCTACACCTTC
NA TRBJ1-3 TRBV11-2 few CASSLRDTGNTIYF TGTGCCAGCAGCCTACGAGACACGGGAAACACCATATATTTT
NA TRBJ1-2 TRBV5-4 few CASSRPYRDNYGYTF TGTGCCAGCAGCCGTCCCTACAGGGATAACTATGGCTACACCTTC
NA TRBJ2-3 TRBV7-3 few CASSSFLHTQYF TGTGCCAGCAGCTCCTTTCTTCATACGCAGTATTTT
NA TRBJ2-3 TRBV7-2 few CASSLATDTQYF TGTGCCAGCAGCTTAGCTACAGATACGCAGTATTTT
NA TRBJ2-5 TRBV11-2 few CASSLAWTVEETQYF TGTGCCAGCAGCTTAGCGTGGACAGTTGAAGAGACCCAGTACTTC
TRBD1 TRBJ2-2 TRBV7-8 few CASSLVGIIGTGASGELFF TGTGCCAGCAGCTTAGTAGGAATTATTGGGACAGGGGCGAGCGGGGAGCTGTTTTTT
TRBD1 TRBJ1-6 TRBV7-9 few CASSTTGVNSPLHF TGTGCCAGCAGCACGACAGGGGTGAATTCACCCCTCCACTTT
NA TRBJ2-2 TRBV2 NA CASSEVSGDTGELFF TGTGCCAGCAGTGAAGTGTCAGGGGACACCGGGGAGCTGTTTTTT
NA TRBJ1-2 TRBV6-1 few CASQNGGGASLGYTF TGTGCCTCTCAAAACGGAGGGGGAGCCAGCCTCGGCTACACCTTC
TRBD1 TRBJ2-1 TRBV28 few CASSGQDNEQFF TGTGCCAGCAGTGGACAGGACAATGAGCAGTTCTTC
NA TRBJ2-5 TRBV4-2 NA CASSRDQETQYF TGTGCCAGCAGCCGGGACCAAGAGACCCAGTACTTC
TRBD2 TRBJ2-3 TRBV27 few CASQWAGGGTDTQYF TGTGCCAGCCAATGGGCCGGCGGGGGGACAGATACGCAGTATTTT
TRBD1 TRBJ1-2 TRBV29-1 NA CSVEDWTGNYGYTF TGCAGCGTTGAAGATTGGACAGGGAACTATGGCTACACCTTC
NA TRBJ2-2 TRBV5-1 few CASSPGAANTGELFF TGCGCCAGCAGCCCGGGGGCAGCGAACACCGGGGAGCTGTTTTTT
NA TRBJ2-3 TRBV19 NA CASSTNGAGDTQYF TGTGCCAGTAGTACCAACGGGGCCGGGGATACGCAGTATTTT
NA TRBJ1-4 TRBV4-1 NA CASSQADRNEKLFF TGCGCCAGCAGCCAAGCGGACCGGAATGAAAAACTGTTTTTT
NA TRBJ1-5 TRBV28 NA CASSLGTTVSFEPQHF TGTGCCAGCAGTTTAGGTACGACGGTTAGTTTTGAGCCCCAGCATTTT
NA TRBJ1-6 TRBV6-5 NA CASIRDSPLHF TGTGCCAGCATAAGGGATTCACCCCTCCACTTT
TRBD1 TRBJ2-5 TRBV5-8 NA CASSLGQGRVQETQYF TGTGCCAGCAGCTTGGGACAGGGGAGAGTCCAAGAGACCCAGTACTTC
NA TRBJ2-7 TRBV7-2 few CASSPDRMWEQYF TGTGCCAGCAGCCCAGACAGGATGTGGGAGCAGTACTTC
NA TRBJ2-5 TRBV28 NA CAIGLQETQYF TGTGCCATTGGGCTCCAAGAGACCCAGTACTTC
NA TRBJ2-7 TRBV6-5 NA CASSTIDRISYEQYF TGTGCCAGCAGCACTATCGACAGGATATCCTACGAGCAGTACTTC
TRBD2 TRBJ2-1 TRBV11-3 few CASSASGLDRNEQFF TGTGCCAGCAGCGCCTCGGGACTAGACAGGAATGAGCAGTTCTTC
NA TRBJ2-1 TRBV11-3 few CASSVAKDNEQFF TGTGCCAGCAGCGTAGCTAAGGACAATGAGCAGTTCTTC
TRBD2 TRBJ2-7 TRBV5-1 NA CASSNPSGYEQYF TGCGCCAGCAGCAATCCTAGCGGTTACGAGCAGTACTTC
NA TRBJ2-4 TRBV7-2 few CASSLFGGQDGNIQYF TGTGCCAGCAGCTTATTTGGAGGACAAGACGGGAACATTCAGTACTTC
NA TRBJ1-1 TRBV5-1 NA CASSLSQGSTEAFF TGCGCCAGCAGCTTAAGCCAGGGGAGCACTGAAGCTTTCTTT
TRBD1 TRBJ1-5 TRBV4-3 NA CASSRNQGGQPQHF TGCGCCAGCAGCCGGAATCAGGGGGGTCAGCCCCAGCATTTT
TRBD1 TRBJ1-2 TRBV7-9 NA CASSLGQVNYGYTF TGTGCCAGCAGCTTGGGACAGGTCAACTATGGCTACACCTTC
TRBD1 TRBJ1-6 TRBV29-1 NA CSVAGGVDSPLHF TGCAGCGTTGCAGGGGGTGTCGATTCACCCCTCCACTTT
TRBD2 TRBJ2-6 TRBV28 few CASRRGGTGANVLTF TGTGCCAGTCGGAGGGGAGGGACTGGGGCCAACGTCCTGACTTTC
TRBD1 TRBJ2-1 TRBV4-2 NA CASSRETGGGEQFF TGTGCCAGCAGCCGAGAAACAGGGGGCGGTGAGCAGTTCTTC
TRBD2 TRBJ2-3 TRBV5-1 NA CASSSTLAGDPRADTQYF TGCGCCAGCAGCTCCACTCTAGCGGGGGATCCCCGGGCAGATACGCAGTATTTT
NA TRBJ2-5 TRBV29-1 few CSVEENRGETQYF TGCAGCGTTGAAGAGAACAGAGGGGAGACCCAGTACTTC
NA TRBJ1-5 TRBV2 NA CASSETVEEPQHF TGTGCCAGCAGTGAGACGGTGGAAGAACCCCAGCATTTT
TRBD2 TRBJ2-1 TRBV4-2 NA CASSPELAGAYNEQFF TGTGCCAGCAGCCCAGAACTAGCGGGGGCGTACAATGAGCAGTTCTTC
NA TRBJ1-1 TRBV6-5 few CASSYGRRAFF TGTGCCAGCAGTTACGGGCGGAGAGCTTTCTTT
NA TRBJ2-5 TRBV9 few CASSVGQAETQYF TGTGCCAGCAGCGTAGGACAGGCAGAGACCCAGTACTTC
NA TRBJ1-2 TRBV4-3 many CASSQDPGNAYGYTF TGCGCCAGCAGCCAAGACCCAGGGAACGCCTATGGCTACACCTTC
NA TRBJ2-2 TRBV9 NA CASSVGLGFRWGGELFF TGTGCCAGCAGCGTCGGGTTGGGGTTTCGTTGGGGCGGGGAGCTGTTTTTT